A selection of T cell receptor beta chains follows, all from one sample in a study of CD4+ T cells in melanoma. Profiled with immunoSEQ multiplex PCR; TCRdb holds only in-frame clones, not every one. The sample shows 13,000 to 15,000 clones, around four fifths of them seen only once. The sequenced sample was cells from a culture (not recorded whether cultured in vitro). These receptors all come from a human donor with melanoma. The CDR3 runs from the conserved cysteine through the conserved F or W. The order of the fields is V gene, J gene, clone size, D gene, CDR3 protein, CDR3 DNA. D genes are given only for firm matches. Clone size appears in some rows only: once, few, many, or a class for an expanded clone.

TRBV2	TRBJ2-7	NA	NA	CASRRVADSYEQYF	TGTGCCAGCAGGCGGGTGGCAGACTCCTACGAGCAGTACTTC
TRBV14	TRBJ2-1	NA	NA	CASSEPGGGYLQFF	TGTGCCAGCAGCGAGCCAGGGGGGGGATATCTACAGTTCTTC
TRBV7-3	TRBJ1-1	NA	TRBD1	CASSFGTAAGTEAFF	TGTGCCAGCAGCTTTGGGACAGCTGCGGGGACTGAAGCTTTCTTT
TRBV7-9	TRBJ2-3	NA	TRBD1	CASELHGQGADTQYF	TGTGCCAGCGAACTCCACGGACAGGGGGCAGATACGCAGTATTTT
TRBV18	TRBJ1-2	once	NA	CASSPDYGYTF	TGTGCCAGCTCACCAGACTATGGCTACACCTTC
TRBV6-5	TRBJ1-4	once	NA	CASSYRGGGKLFF	TGTGCCAGCAGTTACCGCGGGGGAGGAAAACTGTTTTTT
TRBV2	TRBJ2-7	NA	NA	CASSRAGSSYEQYF	TGTGCCAGCAGTCGAGCGGGTAGCTCCTACGAGCAGTACTTC
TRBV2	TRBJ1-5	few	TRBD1	CASSLTGAEQPQHF	TGTGCCAGCAGTTTGACAGGGGCTGAACAGCCCCAGCATTTT
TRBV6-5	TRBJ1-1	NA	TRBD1	CASSPGDRATEAFF	TGTGCCAGCAGCCCCGGGGACAGGGCCACTGAAGCTTTCTTT
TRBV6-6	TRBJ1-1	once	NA	CGTKRGSKNTEAFF	TGTGGAACAAAAAGAGGCAGCAAGAACACTGAAGCTTTCTTT
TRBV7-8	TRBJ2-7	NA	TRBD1	CASSSIGYRRGPSYEQYF	TGTGCCAGCAGCTCAATCGGGTATCGCAGGGGGCCCTCCTACGAGCAGTACTTC
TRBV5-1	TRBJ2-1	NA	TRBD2	CASSRSGGDYNEQFF	TGCGCCAGCAGCCGTAGCGGGGGGGACTACAATGAGCAGTTCTTC
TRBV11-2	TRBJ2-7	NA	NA	CASSQFGTSLGQYF	TGTGCCAGCAGCCAATTTGGGACCTCCTTGGGGCAGTACTTC